This is a list of T cell receptor beta chains from one sample in a study of blood T cell repertoires in COVID-19. The data were produced by immunoSEQ multiplex PCR, yet TCRdb's version contains in-frame clones alone and is incomplete. The sample lists tens of thousands of clones; roughly 85% were seen once. Sequencing used peripheral blood. All receptors derive from a human donor in a cohort sampled during active COVID-19. CDR3s include the opening cysteine and the closing phenylalanine or tryptophan. The D gene is left open where the match is weak. Rows give clone size only sometimes, using once, few, many, or a class for an expanded clone.

V gene: TRBV5-1; J gene: TRBJ2-5; CDR3 length: 16; D gene: TRBD2; clone size: NA; CDR3 protein: CASSPSTSGRIETQYF; CDR3 DNA: TGCGCCAGCAGCCCCTCGACTAGCGGGAGAATAGAGACCCAGTACTTC
V gene: TRBV6-5; J gene: TRBJ2-7; CDR3 length: 14; D gene: NA; clone size: NA; CDR3 protein: CASSYSRLGYEQYF; CDR3 DNA: TGTGCCAGCAGTTACTCGAGACTGGGCTACGAGCAGTACTTC
V gene: TRBV5-1; J gene: TRBJ2-3; CDR3 length: 17; D gene: TRBD1; clone size: NA; CDR3 protein: CASSPGQGATVTDTQYF; CDR3 DNA: TGCGCCAGCAGCCCGGGACAGGGGGCAACAGTCACAGATACGCAGTATTTT
V gene: TRBV18; J gene: TRBJ2-5; CDR3 length: 13; D gene: NA; clone size: NA; CDR3 protein: CASSTMGGETQYF; CDR3 DNA: TGTGCCAGCTCCACGATGGGGGGAGAGACCCAGTACTTC
V gene: TRBV30; J gene: TRBJ2-3; CDR3 length: 13; D gene: NA; clone size: NA; CDR3 protein: CAWSGGDTDTQYF; CDR3 DNA: TGTGCCTGGAGCGGGGGTGACACAGATACGCAGTATTTT
V gene: TRBV5-1; J gene: TRBJ2-3; CDR3 length: 14; D gene: NA; clone size: NA; CDR3 protein: CASSLGRFTDTQYF; CDR3 DNA: TGCGCCAGCAGCTTGGGCAGATTCACAGATACGCAGTATTTT
V gene: TRBV3-1/TRBV3-2; J gene: TRBJ1-4; CDR3 length: 16; D gene: NA; clone size: NA; CDR3 protein: CASSQGIRRDNEKLFF; CDR3 DNA: TGTGCCAGCAGCCAAGGGATTCGGAGGGATAATGAAAAACTGTTTTTT
V gene: TRBV18; J gene: TRBJ2-3; CDR3 length: 15; D gene: NA; clone size: NA; CDR3 protein: CASSPGQNFGDTQYF; CDR3 DNA: TGTGCCAGCTCACCAGGGCAGAACTTTGGGGATACGCAGTATTTT
V gene: TRBV15; J gene: TRBJ1-1; CDR3 length: 15; D gene: NA; clone size: NA; CDR3 protein: CATRSGDRMNTEAFF; CDR3 DNA: TGTGCCACCAGGAGTGGTGACAGAATGAACACTGAAGCTTTCTTT
V gene: TRBV6-5; J gene: TRBJ1-5; CDR3 length: 15; D gene: TRBD1; clone size: NA; CDR3 protein: CASSYTTGGDQPQHF; CDR3 DNA: TGTGCCAGCAGTTACACGACAGGGGGGGATCAGCCCCAGCATTTT
V gene: TRBV11-2; J gene: TRBJ1-5; CDR3 length: 15; D gene: NA; clone size: few; CDR3 protein: CASSSGHDSNQPQHF; CDR3 DNA: TGTGCCAGCAGCTCAGGACATGATAGCAATCAGCCCCAGCATTTT
V gene: TRBV7-9; J gene: TRBJ2-3; CDR3 length: 12; D gene: NA; clone size: NA; CDR3 protein: CASSSSTDTQYF; CDR3 DNA: TGTGCCAGCAGCTCGAGCACAGATACGCAGTATTTT
V gene: TRBV19; J gene: TRBJ1-5; CDR3 length: 19; D gene: TRBD1; clone size: NA; CDR3 protein: CASSIGPRQGNVGNQPQHF; CDR3 DNA: TGTGCCAGTAGTATAGGGCCGCGACAGGGGAATGTTGGCAATCAGCCCCAGCATTTT
V gene: TRBV2; J gene: TRBJ1-2; CDR3 length: 13; D gene: NA; clone size: NA; CDR3 protein: CASSENQNYGYTF; CDR3 DNA: TGTGCCAGCAGTGAAAACCAGAACTATGGCTACACCTTC
V gene: TRBV2; J gene: TRBJ1-6; CDR3 length: 13; D gene: NA; clone size: NA; CDR3 protein: CASMGRMDSPLHF; CDR3 DNA: TGTGCCAGCATGGGCAGGATGGATTCACCCCTCCACTTT
V gene: TRBV7-3; J gene: TRBJ1-6; CDR3 length: 15; D gene: NA; clone size: few; CDR3 protein: CASSLEAGYNSPLHF; CDR3 DNA: TGTGCCAGCAGCTTAGAGGCAGGGTATAATTCACCCCTCCACTTT
V gene: TRBV11-2; J gene: TRBJ1-4; CDR3 length: 15; D gene: TRBD1; clone size: NA; CDR3 protein: CASSFMGQGEEKLFF; CDR3 DNA: TGTGCCAGCAGCTTTATGGGACAGGGGGAGGAAAAACTGTTTTTT
V gene: TRBV29-1; J gene: TRBJ1-1; CDR3 length: 12; D gene: NA; clone size: few; CDR3 protein: CSGEGRNTEAFF; CDR3 DNA: TGCAGCGGAGAGGGCAGGAACACTGAAGCTTTCTTT
V gene: TRBV12-3/TRBV12-4; J gene: TRBJ1-1; CDR3 length: 12; D gene: TRBD1; clone size: NA; CDR3 protein: CASSLTGLEAFF; CDR3 DNA: TGTGCCAGCAGCCTGACAGGGCTTGAAGCTTTCTTT
V gene: TRBV5-1; J gene: TRBJ1-1; CDR3 length: 14; D gene: TRBD1; clone size: NA; CDR3 protein: CASGAGTGNTEAFF; CDR3 DNA: TGCGCCAGCGGGGCCGGGACAGGGAACACTGAAGCTTTCTTT
V gene: TRBV10-3; J gene: TRBJ2-3; CDR3 length: 16; D gene: TRBD2; clone size: few; CDR3 protein: CAISGGLAGGTDTQYF; CDR3 DNA: TGTGCCATCAGTGGAGGCCTAGCGGGAGGCACAGATACGCAGTATTTT
V gene: TRBV7-7; J gene: TRBJ2-2; CDR3 length: 14; D gene: NA; clone size: once; CDR3 protein: CASSPGGYTGELFF; CDR3 DNA: TGTGCTAGCAGCCCGGGGGGCTACACCGGGGAGCTGTTTTTT
V gene: TRBV6-5; J gene: TRBJ2-2; CDR3 length: 16; D gene: TRBD2; clone size: few; CDR3 protein: CASSSGTSGHTGELFF; CDR3 DNA: TGTGCCAGCAGTTCCGGGACTAGCGGGCACACCGGGGAGCTGTTTTTT
V gene: TRBV19; J gene: TRBJ2-3; CDR3 length: 15; D gene: TRBD2; clone size: NA; CDR3 protein: CASSTRTSGTDTQYF; CDR3 DNA: TGTGCCAGTAGTACGCGCACTAGCGGCACAGATACGCAGTATTTT
V gene: TRBV25-1; J gene: TRBJ2-4; CDR3 length: 15; D gene: NA; clone size: NA; CDR3 protein: CASSPREITKNIQYF; CDR3 DNA: TGTGCCAGCAGTCCCCGGGAGATTACCAAAAACATTCAGTACTTC
V gene: TRBV6-5; J gene: TRBJ2-7; CDR3 length: 13; D gene: NA; clone size: few; CDR3 protein: CASKGLLKDEQYF; CDR3 DNA: TGTGCCAGCAAGGGACTTCTTAAGGACGAGCAGTACTTC
V gene: TRBV19; J gene: TRBJ2-1; CDR3 length: 15; D gene: TRBD2; clone size: NA; CDR3 protein: CASKKAGGRYNEQFF; CDR3 DNA: TGTGCCAGCAAGAAAGCGGGAGGACGATACAATGAGCAGTTCTTC
V gene: TRBV28; J gene: TRBJ2-1; CDR3 length: 15; D gene: TRBD1; clone size: NA; CDR3 protein: CASKGQGAIGNEQFF; CDR3 DNA: TGTGCCAGCAAAGGGCAGGGGGCGATTGGGAATGAGCAGTTCTTC
V gene: TRBV18; J gene: TRBJ1-1; CDR3 length: 15; D gene: NA; clone size: NA; CDR3 protein: CASSLGLQSNTEAFF; CDR3 DNA: TGTGCCAGCTCCCTAGGTTTACAATCGAACACTGAAGCTTTCTTT
V gene: TRBV5-1; J gene: TRBJ2-5; CDR3 length: 14; D gene: TRBD1; clone size: NA; CDR3 protein: CASSLGTAQETQYF; CDR3 DNA: TGCGCCAGCAGCCTAGGGACAGCACAAGAGACCCAGTACTTC
V gene: TRBV3-1/TRBV3-2; J gene: TRBJ2-3; CDR3 length: 17; D gene: TRBD2; clone size: NA; CDR3 protein: CASSTTLAGSSTDTQYF; CDR3 DNA: TGTGCCAGCAGCACTACCCTAGCGGGTTCTAGCACAGATACGCAGTATTTT
V gene: TRBV19; J gene: TRBJ2-7; CDR3 length: 14; D gene: TRBD1; clone size: NA; CDR3 protein: CASSPTGGVYEQYF; CDR3 DNA: TGTGCCAGTAGTCCCACAGGGGGCGTTTACGAGCAGTACTTC
V gene: TRBV30; J gene: TRBJ1-6; CDR3 length: 13; D gene: TRBD1; clone size: NA; CDR3 protein: CAWNRDSNSPLHF; CDR3 DNA: TGTGCCTGGAACCGGGACAGTAATTCACCCCTCCACTTT
V gene: TRBV7-6; J gene: TRBJ2-7; CDR3 length: 16; D gene: TRBD2; clone size: many; CDR3 protein: CASSPQTSGAGYEQYF; CDR3 DNA: TGTGCCAGCAGTCCCCAAACTAGCGGGGCGGGCTACGAGCAGTACTTC
V gene: TRBV28; J gene: TRBJ1-5; CDR3 length: 14; D gene: NA; clone size: NA; CDR3 protein: CASSRDSRNQPQHF; CDR3 DNA: TGTGCCAGCAGCCGCGACAGCCGCAATCAGCCCCAGCATTTT
V gene: TRBV6-2/TRBV6-3; J gene: TRBJ2-1; CDR3 length: 13; D gene: TRBD1; clone size: NA; CDR3 protein: CASSVGQSYEQFF; CDR3 DNA: TGTGCCAGCAGTGTGGGACAGAGCTATGAGCAGTTCTTC
V gene: TRBV6-2/TRBV6-3; J gene: TRBJ2-5; CDR3 length: 15; D gene: TRBD2; clone size: NA; CDR3 protein: CASSSPGTRQETQYF; CDR3 DNA: TGTGCCAGCAGTTCCCCCGGGACTAGACAAGAGACCCAGTACTTC
V gene: TRBV18; J gene: TRBJ2-7; CDR3 length: 13; D gene: TRBD1; clone size: NA; CDR3 protein: CASSLGTDYEQYF; CDR3 DNA: TGTGCCAGCTCCCTCGGGACAGACTACGAGCAGTACTTC
V gene: TRBV5-1; J gene: TRBJ2-5; CDR3 length: 14; D gene: TRBD1; clone size: NA; CDR3 protein: CASSQQGVGETQYF; CDR3 DNA: TGCGCCAGCAGCCAACAGGGGGTTGGAGAGACCCAGTACTTC
V gene: TRBV30; J gene: TRBJ1-2; CDR3 length: 13; D gene: NA; clone size: few; CDR3 protein: CAWSVRGINGYTF; CDR3 DNA: TGTGCCTGGAGTGTCAGGGGTATTAATGGCTACACCTTC
V gene: TRBV7-9; J gene: TRBJ2-5; CDR3 length: 14; D gene: NA; clone size: NA; CDR3 protein: CASSLMGSRETQYF; CDR3 DNA: TGTGCCAGCAGCTTAATGGGCAGTCGAGAGACCCAGTACTTC
V gene: TRBV7-2; J gene: TRBJ1-6; CDR3 length: 15; D gene: TRBD1; clone size: NA; CDR3 protein: CASSLAGQRNSPLHF; CDR3 DNA: TGTGCCAGCAGCTTAGCGGGACAGCGGAATTCACCCCTCCACTTT
V gene: TRBV10-1; J gene: TRBJ2-5; CDR3 length: 12; D gene: NA; clone size: NA; CDR3 protein: CASSTGQETQYF; CDR3 DNA: TGCGCCAGCAGTACAGGACAAGAGACCCAGTACTTC
V gene: TRBV18; J gene: TRBJ1-4; CDR3 length: 14; D gene: NA; clone size: once; CDR3 protein: CASSPTSTNEKLFF; CDR3 DNA: TGTGCCAGCTCACCAACATCAACTAATGAAAAACTGTTTTTT
V gene: TRBV5-4; J gene: TRBJ1-2; CDR3 length: 14; D gene: NA; clone size: NA; CDR3 protein: CASSGGPGDYGYTF; CDR3 DNA: TGTGCCAGCAGCGGGGGACCGGGGGACTATGGCTACACCTTC
V gene: TRBV6-1; J gene: TRBJ1-5; CDR3 length: 15; D gene: NA; clone size: NA; CDR3 protein: CASSEGFPGTKPQHF; CDR3 DNA: TGTGCCAGCAGTGAAGGATTTCCAGGCACCAAGCCCCAGCATTTT
V gene: TRBV15; J gene: TRBJ2-1; CDR3 length: 12; D gene: TRBD2; clone size: NA; CDR3 protein: CATKGLSGEQFF; CDR3 DNA: TGTGCCACCAAGGGACTATCGGGTGAGCAGTTCTTC
V gene: TRBV19; J gene: TRBJ2-5; CDR3 length: 15; D gene: TRBD2; clone size: NA; CDR3 protein: CASSDGTSVWETQYF; CDR3 DNA: TGTGCCAGTAGTGACGGGACTAGCGTTTGGGAGACCCAGTACTTC
V gene: TRBV11-2; J gene: TRBJ1-4; CDR3 length: 15; D gene: NA; clone size: NA; CDR3 protein: CASSQRGLYSEKLFF; CDR3 DNA: TGTGCCAGCAGCCAGCGGGGGTTGTATAGTGAAAAACTGTTTTTT
V gene: TRBV27; J gene: TRBJ1-1; CDR3 length: 15; D gene: NA; clone size: NA; CDR3 protein: CASRAGDRTITEAFF; CDR3 DNA: TGTGCCAGCAGGGCTGGTGACCGAACTATAACTGAAGCTTTCTTT
V gene: TRBV14; J gene: TRBJ1-3; CDR3 length: 12; D gene: NA; clone size: NA; CDR3 protein: CASKPAGNTIYF; CDR3 DNA: TGTGCCAGTAAGCCGGCTGGAAACACCATATATTTT